The clone carrying this T cell receptor beta chain appeared many times. Its specificity is not known. These data come from a study of read filtering for tumor transcriptome and immune sequencing. Whole-study context: Patients were approximately 18 male and some 15 female, mean age approximately 70 years, range roughly 47 to 85. After DNase treatment, RNA was made into whole-transcriptome libraries.

Whole-study findings and limits: This fraction held mixed bone marrow immune cells after CD138-negative sorting.

Sampling of bone marrow took place during active disease in every patient. Germline V CDR1 and CDR2: DFQATT, SNEGSKA (reference sequence). The CDR3 loop spans 14 amino acids. The V end lost 3 bases, the J end lost 4 bases, and 15 bases lay between the germline ends. Molecular barcoded adaptors covering alpha/delta and beta/gamma chains were used on roughly 400 ng RNA. From the reads, TCRdb called clonotypes with MiXCR, one entry per CDR3 protein. This table has tens of thousands of distinct CDR3 sequences, around 15% appearing once. This rearrangement joins TRBV20-1 to TRBJ2-5; D perhaps matches TRBD2 (6 bases). The sample consisted of a population of CD138-negative cells sorted from bone marrow. The TCR comes from a donor at least 40 years old with multiple myeloma. The DNA of the CDR3 is TGCAGTGCTAGGGGGGTCGGGGGTCCAGAGACCCAGTACTTC. Amino acid sequence: CSARGVGGPETQYF.